The next 27 T cell receptor beta chains were all read from a single sample in a study of blood T cell repertoires in COVID-19. Sequencing was performed with immunoSEQ multiplex PCR; in TCRdb, only in-frame clones are kept and a portion is missing. Of 650,000 to 800,000 clones listed, about 87% are singletons. The sequencing sample was made of peripheral blood. The receptors come from a woman aged 18-29 years with acute or convalescent COVID-19.

The rearrangement joins TRBV4-3 to TRBJ1-1, with a tentative D call TRBD1 (6 bases). Trimming stripped 6 bases from V and 1 base from J, with 9 bases between. Germline V gene lookup returns CDR1 LGHNA and CDR2 YSLEER. This CDR3 contains 13 residues. CDR3 loop: CASRARGNTEAFF. CDR3 coding DNA: TGCGCCAGCAGGGCCAGGGGGAACACTGAAGCTTTCTTT.

The chain couples TRBV6-5 to TRBJ1-6; tentative D call: TRBD1 (6 bases). Trimming removed 8 bases from V and 8 bases from J, with 13 bases in between. This CDR3 comprises 13 residues. CDR1 MNHEY and CDR2 SVGAGI come from the germline V gene. As DNA, the CDR3 is TGTGCCAGCGGTCAGGGGATGCATTCACCCCTCCACTTT. This encodes CASGQGMHSPLHF.

The V and J genes are TRBV12-5 and TRBJ1-5; no clear D gene. Deletions cut 2 bases from V and 2 bases from J, with 7 bases between. In germline, CDR1 is LGHNT, CDR2 FRNRAP. CDR3 length: 14 amino acids. As DNA, the CDR3 is TGTGCTAGTGGTTTGTCACTTGGCAATCAGCCCCAGCATTTT. It codes for CASGLSLGNQPQHF. The variable domain in full, completed from reference TRBV12-5 and TRBJ1-5, reads DARVTQTPRHKVTEMGQEVTMRCQPILGHNTVFWYRQTMMQGLELLAYFRNRAPLDDSGMPKDRFSAEMPDATLATLKIQPSEPRDSAVYFCASGLSLGNQPQHFGDGTRLSIL.

The chain is built from TRBV28 and TRBJ1-2, with a possible D match to TRBD1 (5 bases). Germline CDR1 is MDHEN and CDR2 is SYDVKM. Between the trimmed V and J ends, which lost 10 bases and 4 bases, there was a span of 10 bases. The CDR3 totals 11 residues. The CDR3 DNA reads TGTGCCACCGGGGGAAGCTATGGCTACACCTTC. Its translation: CATGGSYGYTF.

The chain joins TRBV5-4 to TRBJ2-7, with 7 positions matching TRBD1. The CDR3 runs 14 residues. Germline trimming cut 3 bases from V and 2 bases from J; bases unmatched to any gene: 5. The germline gives CDR1 SGHNT, CDR2 YYREEE (reference sequence). The CDR3 protein is CASSSGTETYEQYF. Written as DNA, the CDR3 is TGTGCCAGCAGCTCCGGGACAGAAACCTACGAGCAGTACTTC.

The chain recombines TRBV6-6 with TRBJ1-2; D ambiguous. Trimming removed 0 bases at V and 6 bases at J, with 14 bases between. Per germline, CDR1 MNHNY and CDR2 SVGAGI (reference sequence). The CDR3 runs 15 residues. The CDR3 coding sequence is TGTGCCAGCAGTTACTCGGAGGGAACTGTTAATGGCTACACCTTC. This encodes CASSYSEGTVNGYTF.

This rearrangement joins TRBV3-1 (or the pseudogene TRBV3-2) to TRBJ1-2; 8 bases fit TRBD1. J was trimmed by 8 bases and V by 2 bases; bases with no gene match: 4. There are 13 residues in the CDR3. Germline assignment: CDR1 LGHDT and CDR2 YNNKEL (reference sequence). CDR3 nucleotide sequence: TGTGCCAGCAGCCAACAGGGGGCTATGGGCTACACCTTC. This gives the protein CASSQQGAMGYTF.

The chain uses TRBV5-1 and TRBJ1-2; 10 bases align to TRBD1. CDR1 and CDR2 (germline): SGHRS, YFSETQ. Trimming took 0 bases from V and 10 from J; bases not matched to a gene: 9. This CDR3 has 15 residues. CDR3 sequence reads: CASSLASTGGLPYTF. Written as DNA, the CDR3 is TGCGCCAGCAGCTTGGCGTCGACAGGGGGCCTCCCCTACACCTTC.

This chain joins TRBV10-3 and TRBJ1-5, with a possible D match to TRBD1 (5 bases). CDR3 length equals 13 residues. CDR1 and CDR2 (germline): ENHRY, SYGVKD. Trimming left V 8 bases short and J 2 bases short, with 10 bases between. CDR3 DNA sequence: TGTGCCATCGGCGGGGCGGGCAATCAGCCCCAGCATTTT. It is translated as CAIGGAGNQPQHF.

This chain links TRBV29-1 with TRBJ1-1; a weak D match, TRBD1 (6 bases). The V end lost 2 bases, the J end lost 0 bases, and 10 bases lay between the germline ends. Germline V gives CDR1 SQVTM, CDR2 ANQGSEA. CDR3 size: 14 residues. The CDR3 nucleotides are TGCAGCGTTGAACAGGGGAAGATGAACACTGAAGCTTTCTTT. It codes for CSVEQGKMNTEAFF.

V is TRBV9 and J is TRBJ1-1; TRBD1 agrees at 8 bases. Germline V gene lookup returns CDR1 SGDLS and CDR2 YYNGEE. The CDR3 runs to 15 residues. J was trimmed by 0 bases and V by 3 bases; bases with no gene match: 4. The CDR3 DNA follows: TGTGCCAGCAGCGAACAGACAGGGGTGAACACTGAAGCTTTCTTT. Translated: CASSEQTGVNTEAFF.

The V and J genes are TRBV24-1 and TRBJ1-4, with TRBD1 matching over 10 bases. Unmatched junction bases numbered 4, after V lost 4 bases and J lost 6 bases. Germline lookup yields CDR1 KGHDR and CDR2 SFDVKD. The CDR3 extends over 15 amino acids. DNA of the CDR3: TGTGCCACCAGTGACTCGACAGGGGGCGATGAAAAACTGTTTTTT. Its translation: CATSDSTGGDEKLFF.

On this clone: The sample carries other DNA sequences with the same CDR3. V gene TRBV7-2 combines with J gene TRBJ1-6; 8 positions agree with TRBD1. Trimming cost V 3 bases and J 9 bases; bases outside gene matches: 4. From germline, CDR1 is SGHTA and CDR2 FQGNSA. CDR3 size: 14 residues. The CDR3 loop is CASSFRQGASPLHF. The CDR3 DNA sequence: TGTGCCAGCAGCTTTAGGCAGGGGGCTTCACCCCTCCACTTT. The entire variable domain, with the rest obtained from reference TRBV7-2 and TRBJ1-6, is as follows: GAGVSQSPSNKVTEKGKDVELRCDPISGHTALYWYRQSLGQGLEFLIYFQGNSAPDKSGLPSDRFSAERTGGSVSTLTIQRTQQEDSAVYLCASSFRQGASPLHFGNGTRLTVT.

The chain has TRBV7-2 and TRBJ1-1, with D unresolved. CDR3 size: 14 residues. The germline V gene encodes CDR1 SGHTA and CDR2 FQGNSA. V was trimmed by 4 bases and J by 2 bases, leaving 11 bases between them. The DNA of the CDR3 is TGTGCCAGCAGCTACCCTGGAGCAAACACTGAAGCTTTCTTT. Encoded protein: CASSYPGANTEAFF.

V gene TRBV4-1 combines with J gene TRBJ1-5, with TRBD1 matching over 7 bases. The V segment lost 0 bases and the J segment 4 bases; nucleotides outside the gene matches: 9. In germline, CDR1 is MGHRA, CDR2 YSYEKL. The CDR3 is 17 amino acids. Written as DNA, the CDR3 is TGCGCCAGCAGCCAAGATCCCCGGGACAGAAAGAATCAGCCCCAGCATTTT. Translating it yields CASSQDPRDRKNQPQHF.

In its sample, this clone was seen a few times. The chain couples TRBV6-2 or TRBV6-3 to TRBJ1-1; TRBD1 is a possible D gene (6 bases). The CDR3 consists of 14 residues. The ends were cut back, 2 bases at V and 1 base at J, with 8 bases in the middle. Germline CDR1 reads MNHEY; CDR2 reads SVGEGT. The CDR3 DNA reads TGTGCCAGCAGTTACACAGGGAAGAACACTGAAGCTTTCTTT. Its protein is CASSYTGKNTEAFF.

V is TRBV19 and J is TRBJ2-1; TRBD1 might be the D (6 bases). V dropped 0 bases and J dropped 5 bases, with 26 bases sitting between them. CDR3 length: 20 amino acids. Germline V gives CDR1 LNHDA, CDR2 SQIVND (reference sequence). CDR3 protein: CASSIDRNRVMVEQDNEQFF. As DNA, the CDR3 is TGTGCCAGTAGTATAGATCGCAACAGGGTGATGGTCGAACAGGACAATGAGCAGTTCTTC.

The rearrangement joins TRBV5-1 to TRBJ2-2; TRBD1 matches 7 bases. The CDR3 is made up of 14 amino acids. V was pared by 4 bases and J by 10 bases, with 10 bases of the junction left unmatched. Germline assignment: CDR1 SGHRS and CDR2 YFSETQ. The CDR3 loop is CASSLRQGVKELFF. The CDR3 DNA reads as TGCGCCAGCAGCCTTCGACAGGGTGTAAAGGAGCTGTTTTTT.

The chain recombines TRBV19 with TRBJ1-1; TRBD1 agrees at 8 bases. The V gene end was trimmed by 5 bases and the J gene end by 5 bases; junction bases not matched to a gene: 13. The germline gives CDR1 LNHDA, CDR2 SQIVND (reference sequence). The CDR3 has 16 residues. The CDR3: CASSPGRTGQSTEAFF. In nucleotides, the CDR3 is TGTGCCAGTAGTCCGGGAAGGACAGGGCAGAGTACTGAAGCTTTCTTT.

V gene TRBV28 combines with J gene TRBJ1-2, with 12 bases fitting TRBD1. CDR3 length: 15 residues. With V trimmed by 5 bases and J by 6 bases, 7 bases remained unmatched. Germline CDR1 and CDR2: MDHEN and SYDVKM. The CDR3 loop is CASSAGTGGANGYTF. CDR3 nucleotides: TGTGCCAGCAGTGCCGGGACAGGGGGCGCCAATGGCTACACCTTC.

V usage is TRBV28 and J usage is TRBJ1-1; tentatively, D is TRBD1 (5 bases). Germline CDR1 is MDHEN and CDR2 is SYDVKM. The V gene lost 7 bases and the J gene lost 10 bases, with 25 bases spanning the gap. CDR3 length equals 15 residues. CDR3 loop: CASTDYGGVDSVAFF. The CDR3 DNA sequence: TGTGCCAGCACGGACTACGGGGGGGTCGATTCGGTAGCTTTCTTT.

The chain recombines TRBV4-3 with TRBJ2-4; 8 positions match TRBD1. The germline V gene has CDR1 LGHNA and CDR2 YSLEER. Trimming removed 1 base from V and 5 bases from J; junction bases left unmatched: 7. This CDR3 comprises 16 residues. The CDR3 DNA is TGCGCCAGCAGCCAAGTCGGCAGGGGGCTTGAAAACATTCAGTACTTC. It translates to CASSQVGRGLENIQYF.

The table lists this clone with a count of one. The rearrangement uses TRBV27 and TRBJ1-1; 8 bases line up with TRBD1. The CDR3 has 14 amino acids. Germline V gene data show CDR1 as MNHEY and CDR2 as SMNVEV (reference sequence). J lost 5 bases, V lost 3 bases, and 5 bases had no gene match. CDR3 sequence: CASSFDRGRTEAFF. The CDR3 DNA sequence: TGTGCCAGCAGTTTCGACAGGGGAAGGACTGAAGCTTTCTTT.

CDR3 bases: TGTGCTAGTGGTTTGGTAAGGAGAATACAGCCCCAGCATTTT. It is translated as CASGLVRRIQPQHF. V and J are TRBV12-5 and TRBJ1-5; no reliable D call. Trimming pared 0 bases from V and 7 bases from J, leaving 10 bases between. The CDR3 is 14 residues long. Germline V gene lookup returns CDR1 LGHNT and CDR2 FRNRAP.

The chain has TRBV28 and TRBJ1-1; possible D gene TRBD1, 5 bases. The V end lost 8 bases, the J end lost 4 bases, and 14 bases lay between the germline ends. The CDR3 consists of 13 residues. The germline gives CDR1 MDHEN, CDR2 SYDVKM. In DNA form, the CDR3 reads TGTGCCAGCCGGAGGGGTGGGGGCACTGAAGCTTTCTTT. Protein: CASRRGGGTEAFF.

This chain connects TRBV12-5 to TRBJ1-1, with D possibly being TRBD1 (6 bases). V dropped 6 bases and J dropped 6 bases, with 14 bases sitting between them. The CDR3 spans 13 residues. Germline values: CDR1 LGHNT, CDR2 FRNRAP. This chain's CDR3 is CASGGLQGPEAFF. CDR3 sequence (DNA): TGTGCTAGTGGGGGACTACAGGGCCCTGAAGCTTTCTTT.

About this clone: Other DNA sequences from this sample encode an identical CDR3 as well. The chain uses TRBV9 and TRBJ1-5; no clear D gene. Between the trimmed V and J ends, which lost 0 bases and 2 bases, there was a span of 6 bases. Germline V CDR1 and CDR2: SGDLS, YYNGEE. The length of the CDR3 is 14 residues. The CDR3 DNA follows: TGTGCCAGCAGCGTAGACGGAGGCAATCAGCCCCAGCATTTT. It codes for CASSVDGGNQPQHF.